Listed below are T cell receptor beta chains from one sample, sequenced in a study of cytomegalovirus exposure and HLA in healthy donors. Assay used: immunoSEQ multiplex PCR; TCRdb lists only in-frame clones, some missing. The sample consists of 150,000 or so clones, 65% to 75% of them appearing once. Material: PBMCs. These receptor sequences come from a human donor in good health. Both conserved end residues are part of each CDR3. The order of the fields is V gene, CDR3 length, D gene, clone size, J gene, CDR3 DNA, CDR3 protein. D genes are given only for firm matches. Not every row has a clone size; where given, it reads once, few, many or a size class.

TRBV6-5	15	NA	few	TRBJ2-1	TGTGCCAGCAGTTACGGGGCAGGGTCCTACAATGAGCAGTTCTTC	CASSYGAGSYNEQFF
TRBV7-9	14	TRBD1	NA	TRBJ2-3	TGTGCCAGCAGCCGGGACAGGGGCACAGATACGCAGTATTTT	CASSRDRGTDTQYF
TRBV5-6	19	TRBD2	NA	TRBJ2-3	TGTGCCAGCAGCTTCCAGCGGGGGGGAATAAGGACTAGCACAGATACGCAGTATTTT	CASSFQRGGIRTSTDTQYF
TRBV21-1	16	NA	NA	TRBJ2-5	TGTGCTAGCGGGGGAGGGAGGACACCTCCCCAAGAGACCCAGTACTTC	CASGGGRTPPQETQYF
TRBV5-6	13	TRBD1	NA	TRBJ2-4	TGTGCCAGCATAGACAGGGGTGAAAACATTCAGTACTTC	CASIDRGENIQYF
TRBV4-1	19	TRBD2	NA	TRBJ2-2	TGCGCCAGCAGCCCCTTCGGACTAGCGGGCGTAGCCAACACCGGGGAGCTGTTTTTT	CASSPFGLAGVANTGELFF
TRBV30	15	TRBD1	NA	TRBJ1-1	TGTGCCTGGGACCCTACCGGGACAGCGAACACTGAAGCTTTCTTT	CAWDPTGTANTEAFF
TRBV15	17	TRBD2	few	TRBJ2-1	TGTGCCACCAGCAGAAAAATGACTAGCGGCTCCTACAATGAGCAGTTCTTC	CATSRKMTSGSYNEQFF
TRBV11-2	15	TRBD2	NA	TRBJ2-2	TGTGCCAGCAGCCTTAGCGGGGGGGGCACCGGGGAGCTGTTTTTT	CASSLSGGGTGELFF
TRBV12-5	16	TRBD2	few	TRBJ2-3	TGTGCTAGTGGTGCGCTAGCGGGGGCTGAGACAGATACGCAGTATTTT	CASGALAGAETDTQYF
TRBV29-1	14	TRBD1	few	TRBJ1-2	TGCAGCGTTGATGTGGGACAGTTGGGCTATGGCTACACCTTC	CSVDVGQLGYGYTF
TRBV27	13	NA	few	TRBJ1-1	TGTGCCAGCAGTTGGGGGGACAACACTGAAGCTTTCTTT	CASSWGDNTEAFF
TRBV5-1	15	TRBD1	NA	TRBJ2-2	TGCGCCAGCAGCGGACAGGCCCCGAACACCGGGGAGCTGTTTTTT	CASSGQAPNTGELFF
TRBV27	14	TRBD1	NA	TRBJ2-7	TGTGCCAGCAGTCAGGGGGCGAGCTCCTACGAGCAGTACTTC	CASSQGASSYEQYF
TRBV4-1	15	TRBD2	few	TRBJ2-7	TGCGCCAGCAGCCAAGGTTCCGGGACTACCTACGAGCAGTACTTC	CASSQGSGTTYEQYF
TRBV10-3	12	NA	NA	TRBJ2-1	TGTGCCATCAGTGGGCCCTTGGATGAGCAGTTCTTC	CAISGPLDEQFF
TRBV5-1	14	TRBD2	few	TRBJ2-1	TGCGCCAGCAGTGCCAGCGGGGGGTACAATGAGCAGTTCTTC	CASSASGGYNEQFF
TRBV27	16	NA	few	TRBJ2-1	TGTGCCAGCAGTCCCCACGAGGGTGTCAACTACAATGAGCAGTTCTTC	CASSPHEGVNYNEQFF
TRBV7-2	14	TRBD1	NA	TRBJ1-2	TGTGCCAGCAGCTTGACAGGGTGGAGAGGTGGCTACACCTTC	CASSLTGWRGGYTF
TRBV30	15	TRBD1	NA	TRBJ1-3	TGTGCCTGGAGTATAATCGGGACAGTCGGAAACACCATATATTTT	CAWSIIGTVGNTIYF
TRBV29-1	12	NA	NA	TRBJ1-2	TGCAGCGTTGAAGGGCCAGGGCTCGGCTACACCTTC	CSVEGPGLGYTF
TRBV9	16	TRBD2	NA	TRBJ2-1	TGTGCCAGCAGCGGACTAGCTAGCGGGGGGGCCTATGAGCAGTTCTTC	CASSGLASGGAYEQFF
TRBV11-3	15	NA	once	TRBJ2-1	TGTGCCAGCAGCTTAGAAGCGCCTAGTTACAATGAGCAGTTCTTC	CASSLEAPSYNEQFF
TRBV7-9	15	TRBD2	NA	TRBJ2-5	TGTGCCAGCAGCCAGGCGGGGGGGCCAGGGGAGACCCAGTACTTC	CASSQAGGPGETQYF
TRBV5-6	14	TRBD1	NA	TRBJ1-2	TGTGCCAGCAGCTTGGTCGACAGGGACTATGGCTACACCTTC	CASSLVDRDYGYTF
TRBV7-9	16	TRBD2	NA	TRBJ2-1	TGTGCCAGCAGCGAAGGGAGGGTCCAGAACTACAATGAGCAGTTCTTC	CASSEGRVQNYNEQFF
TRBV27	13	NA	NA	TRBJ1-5	TGTGCCAGCAGTTTATCGAGGTCCCAGCCCCAGCATTTT	CASSLSRSQPQHF
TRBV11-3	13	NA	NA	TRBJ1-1	TGTGCCAGCAGCTATGACACAGGGTCGGAAGCTTTCTTT	CASSYDTGSEAFF
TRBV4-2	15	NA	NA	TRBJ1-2	TGTGCCAGCAGCCAAGATATCACGGGGGAAGGTGGCTACACCTTC	CASSQDITGEGGYTF
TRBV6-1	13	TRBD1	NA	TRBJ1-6	TGTGCCAGCATCTGGGACAGTAATTCACCCCTCCACTTT	CASIWDSNSPLHF
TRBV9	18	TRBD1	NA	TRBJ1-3	TGTGCCAGCAGCCCAACCGGGACAGGGTTTCGCTCTGGAAACACCATATATTTT	CASSPTGTGFRSGNTIYF
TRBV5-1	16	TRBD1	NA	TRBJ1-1	TGCGCCAGCAGCTTGGGTGGTGGACAGGGGTACACTGAAGCTTTCTTT	CASSLGGGQGYTEAFF
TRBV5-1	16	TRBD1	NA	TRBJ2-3	TGCGCCAGCAGCGTAACCGGGACAGGGAGTGCAGATACGCAGTATTTT	CASSVTGTGSADTQYF
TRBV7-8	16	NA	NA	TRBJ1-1	TGTGCCAGCACCCTCTCTAACAGGTTCGGGAACACTGAAGCTTTCTTT	CASTLSNRFGNTEAFF
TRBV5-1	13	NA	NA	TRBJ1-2	TGCGCCAGCAGCTTGGGGGGGGACTATGGCTACACCTTC	CASSLGGDYGYTF
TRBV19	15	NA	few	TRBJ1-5	TGTGCCAGTAGTGCATTGGACAGACCCAATCAGCCCCAGCATTTT	CASSALDRPNQPQHF
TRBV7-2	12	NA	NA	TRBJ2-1	TGTGCCAGCAGCTTATTTATCAATGAGCAGTTCTTC	CASSLFINEQFF
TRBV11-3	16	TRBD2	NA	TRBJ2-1	TGTGCCAGCAGCTTAAGAACTAGCGGGGTTACAAATGAGCAGTTCTTC	CASSLRTSGVTNEQFF
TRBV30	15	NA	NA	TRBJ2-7	TGTGCCTGGAGTGAAATCTTGCTCCTATCCTACGAGCAGTACTTC	CAWSEILLLSYEQYF
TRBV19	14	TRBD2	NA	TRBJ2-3	TGTGCCAGTAGTATTCAAGCGGGGGTGGATACGCAGTATTTT	CASSIQAGVDTQYF